The 11 T cell receptor beta chains given below trace back to one sample, sequenced in a study of preoperative IRX-2 immunotherapy in early breast cancer. Repertoires were generated with immunoSEQ multiplex PCR, while TCRdb's copy carries only in-frame clones and drops some. This table holds 95,000 to 100,000 clones, 86% found once. Treatment reported: preoperative locoregional IRX-2 cytokine immunotherapy. Sequenced here: tumor tissue, sampled after IRX-2 immunotherapy. The receptors come from a human donor with breast cancer.

The rearrangement uses TRBV19 and TRBJ1-2, with D perhaps TRBD1 (6 bases). In germline, CDR1 is LNHDA, CDR2 SQIVND (reference sequence). V was pared by 0 bases and J by 8 bases, with 16 bases between. The CDR3 sequence is 15 residues long. The CDR3 here is CASSIDRRSGGGYTF. The CDR3 DNA is TGTGCCAGTAGTATAGATCGTCGATCGGGGGGCGGCTACACCTTC.

This chain connects TRBV10-2 to TRBJ1-1; 7 nucleotides line up with TRBD1. Germline CDR1 WSHSY, CDR2 SAAADI. CDR3 length: 15 amino acids. With V trimmed by 0 bases and J by 2 bases, 3 bases remained unmatched. This CDR3 is CASSESGTANTEAFF. The CDR3 bases are TGCGCCAGCAGTGAGTCGGGGACAGCTAACACTGAAGCTTTCTTT.

The CDR3 DNA reads TGTGCCAGCAGCCACGACAGGGAGGTAGGCAAACTGTTTTTT. Its translation is CASSHDREVGKLFF. The V call is TRBV7-6, the J call TRBJ1-4; 7 nucleotides align to TRBD1. Germline lookup yields CDR1 SGHVS and CDR2 FNYEAQ. The CDR3 contains 14 residues. J gave up 11 bases and V 5 bases, and 11 bases lay outside the gene matches. The whole variable domain, filled in from reference TRBV7-6 and TRBJ1-4, reads GAGVSQSPRYKVTKRGQDVALRCDPISGHVSLYWYRQALGQGPEFLTYFNYEAQQDKSGLPNDRFSAERPEGSISTLTIQRTEQRDSAMYRCASSHDREVGKLFFGSGTQLSVL.

The chain is built from TRBV5-1 and TRBJ1-4; 9 bases map to TRBD1. Unmatched junction bases numbered 6, after V lost 3 bases and J lost 6 bases. Germline CDR1 reads SGHRS; CDR2 reads YFSETQ. The CDR3 is 15 amino acids. The CDR3 coding sequence is TGCGCCAGCAGCTCCTCCGGGACAGGGTATGAAAAACTGTTTTTT. It yields the protein CASSSSGTGYEKLFF.

CDR3 DNA: TGTGCCAGCAGGATACAGGGTGTCAGGCAGCCCCAGCATTTT. Amino acids: CASRIQGVRQPQHF. V gene TRBV6-8 combines with J gene TRBJ1-5; the D gene is possibly TRBD1 (6 bases). V lost 6 bases and J 7 bases, leaving 16 bases between the germline ends. The CDR3 is made up of 14 amino acids. Germline lookup yields CDR1 MNHGY and CDR2 SAAAGT.

Comment on this clone: One end of the junction varies from germline; a read error may be responsible. CDR3 sequence: CAISLTESSYNEQFF. The CDR3 bases are TGTGCCATCAGTCTCACAGAGAGCTCCTACAATGAGCAGTTCTTC. V is TRBV6-8 and J is TRBJ2-1; D gene ambiguous. Germline V gene lookup returns CDR1 MNHGY and CDR2 SAAAGT. This CDR3 comprises 15 residues.

This chain links TRBV29-1 with TRBJ2-7; D is ambiguous. CDR1 and CDR2 from the germline V gene are SQVTM and ANQGSEA. This CDR3 has 14 residues. V gave up 1 base and J gave up 7 bases, with 17 bases separating them. The CDR3 reads CSVEGPISYEEQYF. Here the CDR3 DNA reads TGCAGCGTTGAAGGACCAATCTCCTACGAAGAGCAGTACTTC.

The chain carries TRBV30 and TRBJ1-1, with D uncertain. CDR1 and CDR2 (germline): GTSNPN, SVGIG (reference sequence). The CDR3 runs to 13 residues. V was cut by 0 bases and J by 1 base, with 6 bases left in between. CDR3 nucleotide sequence: TGTGCCTGGAGTGTCTTACAGAACACTGAAGCTTTCTTT. Translated, it gives CAWSVLQNTEAFF.

The chain employs TRBV10-1 and TRBJ2-7; no clear D gene. CDR3 length equals 12 residues. CDR1 and CDR2 (germline): WNHNN, SYGVQD (reference sequence). Trimming shortened V by 3 bases and J by 4 bases, and 7 bases separated the two germline ends. In DNA form, the CDR3 reads TGCGCCAGCAGTGAAAAGGGATACGAGCAGTACTTC. This codes for CASSEKGYEQYF.

The J gene is TRBJ1-2, the V gene TRBV11-3; 12 bases are a match to TRBD1. Germline assignment: CDR1 SGHNT and CDR2 YENEEA. CDR3 length: 16 amino acids. V lost 2 bases to trimming and J lost 4 bases; unmatched junction nucleotides: 5. CDR3 in DNA: TGTGCCAGCAGCTTACCAGGGACAGGGGGCACCTATGGCTACACCTTC. Encoded protein: CASSLPGTGGTYGYTF.

V is TRBV6-9 and J is TRBJ2-7; tentatively, D is TRBD2 (7 bases). The CDR3 length is 15 residues. The V and J ends lost 6 bases and 5 bases respectively, with 20 bases between them. Germline V CDR1 and CDR2: MNHGY, SVAAGI. CDR3 DNA: TGTGCCAGCAGACCAAGACGGGGGGCCGTCGACGAGCAGTACTTC. It yields the protein CASRPRRGAVDEQYF.